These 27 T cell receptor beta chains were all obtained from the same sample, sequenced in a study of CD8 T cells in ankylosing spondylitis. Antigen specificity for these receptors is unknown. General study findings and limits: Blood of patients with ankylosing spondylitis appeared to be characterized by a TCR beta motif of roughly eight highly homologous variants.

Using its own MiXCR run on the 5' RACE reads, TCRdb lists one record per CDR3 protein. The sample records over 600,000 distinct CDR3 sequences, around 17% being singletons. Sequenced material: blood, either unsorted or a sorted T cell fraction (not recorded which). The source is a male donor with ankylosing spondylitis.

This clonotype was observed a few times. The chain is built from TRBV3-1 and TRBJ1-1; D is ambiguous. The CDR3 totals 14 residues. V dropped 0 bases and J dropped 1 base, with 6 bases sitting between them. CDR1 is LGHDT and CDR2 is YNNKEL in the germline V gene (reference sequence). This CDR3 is CASSQDSGNTEAFF. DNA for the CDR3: TGTGCCAGCAGCCAAGACAGCGGGAACACTGAAGCTTTCTTT.

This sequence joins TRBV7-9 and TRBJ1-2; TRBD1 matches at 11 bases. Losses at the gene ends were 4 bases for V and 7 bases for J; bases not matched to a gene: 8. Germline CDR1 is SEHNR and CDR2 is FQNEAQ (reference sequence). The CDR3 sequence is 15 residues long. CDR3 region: CASSYRTGGGIGYTF. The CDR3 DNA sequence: TGTGCCAGCAGCTACCGGACAGGGGGCGGTATTGGCTACACCTTC.

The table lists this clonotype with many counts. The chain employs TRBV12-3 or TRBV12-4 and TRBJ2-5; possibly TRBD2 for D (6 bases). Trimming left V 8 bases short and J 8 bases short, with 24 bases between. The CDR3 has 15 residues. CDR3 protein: CASGTLIAVGGTQYF. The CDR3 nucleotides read TGTGCCAGCGGGACTTTAATAGCGGTCGGGGGAACCCAGTACTTC.

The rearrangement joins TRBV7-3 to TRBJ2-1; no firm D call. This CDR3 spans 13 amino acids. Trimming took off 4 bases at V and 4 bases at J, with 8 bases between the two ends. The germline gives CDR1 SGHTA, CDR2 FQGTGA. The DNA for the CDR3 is TGTGCCAGCAGCTCGGTCTATTACAATGAGCAGTTCTTC. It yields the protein CASSSVYYNEQFF.

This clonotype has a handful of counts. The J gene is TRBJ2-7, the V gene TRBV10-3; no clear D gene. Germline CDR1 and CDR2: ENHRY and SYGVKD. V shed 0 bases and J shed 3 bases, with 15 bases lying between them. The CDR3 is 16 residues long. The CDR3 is CAISESVGPPNYEQYF. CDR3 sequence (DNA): TGTGCCATCAGTGAGTCTGTGGGTCCCCCTAACTACGAGCAGTACTTC.

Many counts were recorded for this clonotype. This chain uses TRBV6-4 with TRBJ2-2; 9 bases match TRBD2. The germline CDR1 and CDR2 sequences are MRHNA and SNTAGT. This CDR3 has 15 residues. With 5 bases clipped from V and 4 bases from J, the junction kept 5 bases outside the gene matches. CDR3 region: CASSPGLAPTGELFF. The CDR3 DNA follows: TGTGCCAGCAGTCCGGGACTAGCACCCACCGGGGAGCTGTTTTTT.

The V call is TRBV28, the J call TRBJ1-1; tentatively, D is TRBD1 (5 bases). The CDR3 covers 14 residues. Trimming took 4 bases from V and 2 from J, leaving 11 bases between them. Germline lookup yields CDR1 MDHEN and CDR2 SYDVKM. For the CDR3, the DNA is TGTGCCAGCAGTTCCGGACACCCCAACACTGAAGCTTTCTTT. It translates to CASSSGHPNTEAFF.

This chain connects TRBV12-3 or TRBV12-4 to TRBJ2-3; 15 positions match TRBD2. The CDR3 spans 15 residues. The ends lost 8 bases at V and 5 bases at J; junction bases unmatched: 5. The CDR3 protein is CASWTSGGAIDTQYF. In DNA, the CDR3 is TGTGCCAGCTGGACTAGCGGGGGGGCCATAGATACGCAGTATTTT.

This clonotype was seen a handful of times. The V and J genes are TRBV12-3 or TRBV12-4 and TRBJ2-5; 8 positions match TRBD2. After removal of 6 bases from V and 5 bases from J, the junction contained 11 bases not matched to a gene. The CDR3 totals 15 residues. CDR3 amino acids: CASSLTSALTETQYF. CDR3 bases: TGTGCCAGCAGCCTGACTAGCGCTCTCACGGAGACCCAGTACTTC.

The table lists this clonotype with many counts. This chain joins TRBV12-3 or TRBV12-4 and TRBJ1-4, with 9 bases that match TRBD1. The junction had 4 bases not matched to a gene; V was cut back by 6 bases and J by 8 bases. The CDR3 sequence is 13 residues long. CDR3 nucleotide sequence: TGTGCCAGCAGACAGGGGGCGCTGGAAAAACTGTTTTTT. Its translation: CASRQGALEKLFF.

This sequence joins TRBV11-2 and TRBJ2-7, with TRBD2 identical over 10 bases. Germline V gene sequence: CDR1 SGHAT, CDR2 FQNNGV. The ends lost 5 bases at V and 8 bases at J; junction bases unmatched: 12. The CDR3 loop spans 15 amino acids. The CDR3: CASSPTEGLATQQYF. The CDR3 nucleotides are TGTGCCAGCAGCCCAACGGAGGGACTAGCGACTCAGCAGTACTTC.

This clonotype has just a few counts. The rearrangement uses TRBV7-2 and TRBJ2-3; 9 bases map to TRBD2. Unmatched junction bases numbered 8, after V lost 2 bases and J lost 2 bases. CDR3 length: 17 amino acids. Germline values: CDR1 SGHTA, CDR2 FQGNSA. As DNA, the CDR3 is TGTGCCAGCAGCTTATCCCGACTAGCGGAGGCCACAGATACGCAGTATTTT. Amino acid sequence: CASSLSRLAEATDTQYF.

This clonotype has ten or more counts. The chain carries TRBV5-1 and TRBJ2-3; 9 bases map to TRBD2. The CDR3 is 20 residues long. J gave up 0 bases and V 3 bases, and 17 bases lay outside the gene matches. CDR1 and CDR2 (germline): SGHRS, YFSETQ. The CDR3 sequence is CASSSHTRTSEMTSTDTQYF. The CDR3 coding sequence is TGCGCCAGCAGCTCGCACACCCGGACTAGCGAGATGACTAGCACAGATACGCAGTATTTT.

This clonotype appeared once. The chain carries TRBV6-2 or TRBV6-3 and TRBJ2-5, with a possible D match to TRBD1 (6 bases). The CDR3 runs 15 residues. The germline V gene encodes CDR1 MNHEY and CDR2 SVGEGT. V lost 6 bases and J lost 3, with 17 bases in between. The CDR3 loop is CASSSYGQRKETQYF. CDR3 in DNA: TGTGCCAGCAGCTCCTACGGACAGAGAAAAGAGACCCAGTACTTC.

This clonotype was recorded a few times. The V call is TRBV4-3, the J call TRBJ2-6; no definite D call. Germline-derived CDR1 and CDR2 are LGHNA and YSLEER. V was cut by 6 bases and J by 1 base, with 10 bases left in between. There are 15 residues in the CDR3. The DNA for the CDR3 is TGCGCCAGCAGTTACAGTGGGTCTGGGGCCAACGTCCTGACTTTC. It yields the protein CASSYSGSGANVLTF.

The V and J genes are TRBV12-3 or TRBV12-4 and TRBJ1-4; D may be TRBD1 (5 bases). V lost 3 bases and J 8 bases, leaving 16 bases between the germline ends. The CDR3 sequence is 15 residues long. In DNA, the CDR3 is TGTGCCAGCAGTTTGGATTGGGGTGGGGCGGAAAAACTGTTTTTT. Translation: CASSLDWGGAEKLFF.

DNA for the CDR3: TGCGCCAGCAGCCAATCGGCTAGCGTAGGGGAGACCCAGTACTTC. Protein sequence: CASSQSASVGETQYF. The V gene is TRBV4-1, the J gene TRBJ2-5; weak D call: TRBD2 (6 bases). This CDR3 is 15 amino acids long. Germline CDR1 and CDR2: MGHRA and YSYEKL. V was clipped by 2 bases and J by 5 bases, with 15 bases between them.

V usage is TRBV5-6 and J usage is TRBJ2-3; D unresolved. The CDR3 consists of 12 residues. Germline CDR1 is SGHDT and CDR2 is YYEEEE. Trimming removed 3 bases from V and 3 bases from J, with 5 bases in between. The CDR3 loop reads CASSYETDTQYF. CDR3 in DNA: TGTGCCAGCAGCTACGAGACAGATACGCAGTATTTT. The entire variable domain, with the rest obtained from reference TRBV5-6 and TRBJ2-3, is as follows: DAGVTQSPTHLIKTRGQQVTLRCSPKSGHDTVSWYQQALGQGPQFIFQYYEEEERQRGNFPDRFSGHQFPNYSSELNVNALLLGDSALYLCASSYETDTQYFGPGTRLTVL.

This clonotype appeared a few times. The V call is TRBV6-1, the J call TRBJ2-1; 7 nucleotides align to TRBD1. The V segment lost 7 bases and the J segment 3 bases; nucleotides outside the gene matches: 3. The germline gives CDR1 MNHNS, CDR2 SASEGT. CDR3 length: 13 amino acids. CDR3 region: CASTRQGYNEQFF. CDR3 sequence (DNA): TGTGCCAGCACCCGACAGGGCTACAATGAGCAGTTCTTC.

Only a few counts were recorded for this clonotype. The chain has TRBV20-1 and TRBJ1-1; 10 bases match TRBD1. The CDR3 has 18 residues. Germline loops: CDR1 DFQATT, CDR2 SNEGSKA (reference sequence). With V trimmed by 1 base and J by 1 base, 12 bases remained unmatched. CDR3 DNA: TGCAGTGCTAGAGGAACGACAGGGGGCGGGTTTGGGAACACTGAAGCTTTCTTT. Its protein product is CSARGTTGGGFGNTEAFF.

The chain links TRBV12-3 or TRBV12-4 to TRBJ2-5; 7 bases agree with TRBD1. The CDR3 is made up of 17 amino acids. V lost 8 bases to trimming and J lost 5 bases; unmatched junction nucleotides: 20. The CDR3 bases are TGTGCCAGCCGAAAGGGGGCAGGGGGAAGTAATGGGGAGACCCAGTACTTC. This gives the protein CASRKGAGGSNGETQYF.

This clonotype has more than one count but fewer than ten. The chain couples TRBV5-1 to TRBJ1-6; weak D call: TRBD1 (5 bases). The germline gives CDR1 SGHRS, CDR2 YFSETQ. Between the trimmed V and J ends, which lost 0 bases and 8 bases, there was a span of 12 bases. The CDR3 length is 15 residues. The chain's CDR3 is CASSLAGAIYSPLHF. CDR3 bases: TGCGCCAGCAGCTTGGCCGGGGCTATTTATTCACCCCTCCACTTT. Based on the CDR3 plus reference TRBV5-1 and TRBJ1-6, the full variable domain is KAGVTQTPRYLIKTRGQQVTLSCSPISGHRSVSWYQQTPGQGLQFLFEYFSETQRNKGNFPGRFSGRQFSNSRSEMNVSTLELGDSALYLCASSLAGAIYSPLHFGNGTRLTVT.

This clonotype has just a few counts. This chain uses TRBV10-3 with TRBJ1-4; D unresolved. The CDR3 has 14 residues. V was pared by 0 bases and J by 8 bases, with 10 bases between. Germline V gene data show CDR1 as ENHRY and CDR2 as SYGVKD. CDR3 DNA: TGTGCCATCAGTGAGTCGTGGGGAGACGAAAAACTGTTTTTT. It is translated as CAISESWGDEKLFF.

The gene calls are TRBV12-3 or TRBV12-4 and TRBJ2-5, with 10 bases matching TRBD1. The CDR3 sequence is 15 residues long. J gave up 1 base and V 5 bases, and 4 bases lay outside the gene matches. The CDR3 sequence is CASSDRDRGQETQYF. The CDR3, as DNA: TGTGCCAGCAGTGACCGGGACAGGGGCCAAGAGACCCAGTACTTC.

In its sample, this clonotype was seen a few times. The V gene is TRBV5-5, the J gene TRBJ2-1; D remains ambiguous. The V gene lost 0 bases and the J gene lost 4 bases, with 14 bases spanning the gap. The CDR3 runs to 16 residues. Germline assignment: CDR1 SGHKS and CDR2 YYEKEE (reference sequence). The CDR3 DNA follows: TGTGCCAGCAGCTTGGGTCTAGTAACAAGTTACAATGAGCAGTTCTTC. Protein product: CASSLGLVTSYNEQFF.

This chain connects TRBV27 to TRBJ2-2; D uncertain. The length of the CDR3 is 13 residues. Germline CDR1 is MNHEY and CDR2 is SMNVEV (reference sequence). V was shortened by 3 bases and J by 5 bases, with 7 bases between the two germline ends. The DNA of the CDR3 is TGTGCCAGCAGTTTCCAGAAGACCGGGGAGCTGTTTTTT. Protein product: CASSFQKTGELFF.

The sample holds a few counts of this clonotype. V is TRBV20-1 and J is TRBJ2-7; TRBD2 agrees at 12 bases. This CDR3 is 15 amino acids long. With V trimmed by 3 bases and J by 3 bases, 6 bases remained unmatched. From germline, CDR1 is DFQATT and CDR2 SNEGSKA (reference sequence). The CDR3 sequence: CSARGGLAGLYEQYF. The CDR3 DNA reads TGCAGTGCTAGGGGCGGACTAGCGGGACTCTACGAGCAGTACTTC.